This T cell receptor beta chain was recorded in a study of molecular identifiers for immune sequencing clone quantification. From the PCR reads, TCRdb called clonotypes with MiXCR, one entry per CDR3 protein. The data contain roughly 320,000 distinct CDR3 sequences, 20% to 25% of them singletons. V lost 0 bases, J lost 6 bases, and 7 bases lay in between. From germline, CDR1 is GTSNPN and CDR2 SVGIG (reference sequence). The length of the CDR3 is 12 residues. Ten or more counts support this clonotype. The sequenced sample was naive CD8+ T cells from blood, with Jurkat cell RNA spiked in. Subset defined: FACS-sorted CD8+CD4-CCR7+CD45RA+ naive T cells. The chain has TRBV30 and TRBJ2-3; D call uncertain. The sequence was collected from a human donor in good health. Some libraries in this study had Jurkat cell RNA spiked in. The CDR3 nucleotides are TGTGCCTGGAGTGTAGTGGGGGATACGCAGTATTTT. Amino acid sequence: CAWSVVGDTQYF.